This T cell receptor (beta chain) is drawn from a study of vaccination and CD4 T cells after COVID-19. The wider study: Post-vaccine sampling followed dose two by a median approximately 74 days (range 14 to 241). Study findings and constraints: Although the median of SARS-CoV-2-reactive clonotypes rose from 21 to 38, the change was not significant.

TCRdb recomputed calls from the PCR reads with MiXCR, one row per CDR3 protein. The table shows some 22,000 distinct CDR3 sequences, with 45% to 55% occurring only once. The table lists this clonotype with a count of one. Antigen specificity is unknown. The CDR3 consists of 13 residues. In germline, CDR1 is DFQATT, CDR2 SNEGSKA (reference sequence). The trim removed 6 bases at V and 5 bases at J, leaving 7 bases unmatched. The chain combines TRBV20-1 with TRBJ2-5; TRBD2 matches 9 bases. The sequence was collected from a human donor who had recovered from COVID-19. Source: CD4+ T cells from blood, taken before SARS-CoV-2 vaccination. CDR3 sequence: CSATAGGGETQYF. CDR3 DNA: TGCAGTGCCACAGCGGGAGGCGGGGAGACCCAGTACTTC.